The clone carrying this TCR beta chain came up many times. Its antigen remains unknown. The TCRbeta library incorporated unique molecular identifiers. One entry per CDR3 protein results from TCRdb running MiXCR on the PCR reads. The sample lists approximately 490,000 distinct CDR3 sequences; under 12% were seen once. The sample comes from a study of T-cell reconstitution after alpha-beta-depleted transplantation in children. Findings and caveats of the study: Several hundred expanded graft clones reportedly supplied alpha-beta T cells about two months after transplant. T-cell numbers and diversity one year post-transplant derived largely from freshly generated T cells. It was surviving recipient T cells and thymic progenitors that gave some patients high TCRbeta diversity at day 60.

Germline V gives CDR1 SEHNR, CDR2 FQNEAQ (reference sequence). V dropped 2 bases and J dropped 5 bases, with 13 bases sitting between them. This CDR3 comprises 15 residues. Sample: PBMCs, taken before TCRalphabeta/CD19-depleted stem cell transplant. The genes are TRBV7-9 and TRBJ2-1; D uncertain. The clonotype originates from a child aged 2 to 10 with inherited bone marrow failure, due to receive a stem cell transplant. The CDR3 DNA reads TGTGCCAGCAGCTTACCTAGAGGAATAAACAATGAGCAGTTCTTC. This encodes CASSLPRGINNEQFF.